The 22 T cell receptor beta chains given below trace back to one sample, sequenced in a study of blood T cell repertoires in COVID-19. Assay: immunoSEQ multiplex PCR; the TCRdb copy retains only in-frame clones and omits some. The sample shows around 130,000 clones, roughly 85% of them seen only once. Material: peripheral blood. These receptor sequences come from a man aged 45-60 years with acute or convalescent COVID-19.

The CDR3 DNA is TGTGCCAGCAGCTTAGTAGCGGGCCTAAAGACGGCGGGCTACACCTTC. It is translated as CASSLVAGLKTAGYTF. This chain joins TRBV7-9 and TRBJ1-2; no clear D gene. The CDR3 spans 16 residues. The germline V and J ends were trimmed by 1 base and 8 bases, with 20 bases remaining between them. Germline CDR1 and CDR2: SEHNR and FQNEAQ (reference sequence).

This clone turned up a few times. The CDR3 DNA is TGTGCCAGCAGCAAAGAGAGGGTTCGGTTAGATTCACCCCTCCACTTT. Encoded protein: CASSKERVRLDSPLHF. V is TRBV21-1 and J is TRBJ1-6. TRBV21-1 is termed a pseudogene. The CDR3 is 16 amino acids.

V and J are TRBV5-1 and TRBJ2-7, with 8 bases that match TRBD1. Germline V gives CDR1 SGHRS, CDR2 YFSETQ. V trimming: 4 bases; J trimming: 0 bases; junction bases outside the gene matches: 9. The length of the CDR3 is 16 residues. This CDR3 is CASSPDWDRSSYEQYF. The CDR3 DNA sequence: TGCGCCAGCAGCCCGGATTGGGACAGGAGCTCCTACGAGCAGTACTTC. Drawing the rest from reference TRBV5-1 and TRBJ2-7, the complete variable domain is KAGVTQTPRYLIKTRGQQVTLSCSPISGHRSVSWYQQTPGQGLQFLFEYFSETQRNKGNFPGRFSGRQFSNSRSEMNVSTLELGDSALYLCASSPDWDRSSYEQYFGPGTRLTVT.

The J gene is TRBJ2-7, the V gene TRBV9; the D is unclear. This CDR3 comprises 11 residues. V was cut by 2 bases and J by 2 bases, with 2 bases left in between. In germline, CDR1 is SGDLS, CDR2 YYNGEE. The CDR3 here is CASSVAYEQYF. CDR3 sequence (DNA): TGTGCCAGCAGCGTCGCCTACGAGCAGTACTTC.

The genes are TRBV3-1 (or the pseudogene TRBV3-2) and TRBJ1-2; D is perhaps TRBD1 (6 bases). The CDR3 covers 15 residues. The germline V and J ends were trimmed by 2 bases and 5 bases, with 15 bases remaining between them. CDR1 and CDR2 from the germline V gene are LGHDT and YNNKEL (reference sequence). CDR3 nucleotide sequence: TGTGCCAGCAGCCAAAACAGGGCAAAGGGGTATGGCTACACCTTC. Translation: CASSQNRAKGYGYTF.

The J gene is TRBJ2-5, the V gene TRBV10-2, with 10 positions matching TRBD2. Germline V CDR1 and CDR2: WSHSY, SAAADI. V lost 6 bases, J lost 7 bases, and 20 bases stayed unmatched. The CDR3 sequence is 18 residues long. This chain's CDR3 is CASRPSGGASGSFGTQYF. The CDR3 DNA sequence: TGCGCCAGCAGGCCCAGCGGGGGAGCTAGCGGGAGTTTTGGGACCCAGTACTTC.

This clone has just one count. This sequence joins TRBV3-1 (or the pseudogene TRBV3-2) and TRBJ2-7; 8 bases match TRBD1. This CDR3 comprises 15 residues. The V gene's germline CDR1 is LGHDT and CDR2 YNNKEL (reference sequence). Trimming removed 0 bases from V and 4 bases from J; junction bases left unmatched: 5. CDR3 region: CASSQEGGTGYEQYF. The CDR3 DNA is TGTGCCAGCAGCCAAGAAGGCGGGACAGGATACGAGCAGTACTTC.

The V call is TRBV5-1, the J call TRBJ2-2; 11 nucleotides align to TRBD2. This CDR3 has 16 amino acids. V dropped 4 bases and J dropped 2; count of bases not matched to a gene: 4. Germline V gene data show CDR1 as SGHRS and CDR2 as YFSETQ. In DNA, the CDR3 is TGCGCCAGCAGCGAAGGGACTAGCGGTAACACCGGGGAGCTGTTTTTT. Its translation is CASSEGTSGNTGELFF.

The J gene is TRBJ2-5, the V gene TRBV15; D possibly corresponds to TRBD1 (6 bases). Germline-derived CDR1 and CDR2 are LNHNV and YYDKDF (reference sequence). This CDR3 has 15 amino acids. Trimming removed 0 bases at V and 3 bases at J, with 11 bases between. The DNA for the CDR3 is TGTGCCACCAGCAGAGATGGGCGGACAGAAGAGACCCAGTACTTC. Protein product: CATSRDGRTEETQYF.

The rearrangement uses TRBV5-1 and TRBJ2-2; 7 positions match TRBD1. This CDR3 has 14 residues. Germline CDR1 and CDR2: SGHRS and YFSETQ. After removal of 5 bases from V and 5 bases from J, the junction contained 6 bases not matched to a gene. The CDR3 spells CASRRDSPTGELFF. In DNA, the CDR3 is TGCGCCAGCAGAAGGGACAGTCCTACCGGGGAGCTGTTTTTT.

For this clone: At the DNA level, this CDR3 is encoded by other sequences in the same sample as well. The V and J genes are TRBV19 and TRBJ1-5, with D tentatively TRBD1 (5 bases). Trimming left V 6 bases short and J 1 base short, with 16 bases between. This CDR3 is 16 amino acids long. Germline CDR1 and CDR2: LNHDA and SQIVND (reference sequence). In DNA form, the CDR3 reads TGTGCCAGTAGCCTAAGGGGTTTAGGGAGCAATCAGCCCCAGCATTTT. Amino acid sequence: CASSLRGLGSNQPQHF.

The V call is TRBV5-1, the J call TRBJ2-3, with a possible D match to TRBD2 (7 bases). From germline, CDR1 is SGHRS and CDR2 YFSETQ. The CDR3 has 17 residues. V shed 0 bases and J shed 2 bases, with 16 bases lying between them. The CDR3 sequence: CASSLGGGHKSTDTQYF. The DNA of the CDR3 is TGCGCCAGCAGCTTGGGCGGGGGCCATAAATCCACAGATACGCAGTATTTT.

The rearrangement joins TRBV6-6 to TRBJ2-7; tentatively, D is TRBD1 (6 bases). Germline V gene sequence: CDR1 MNHNY, CDR2 SVGAGI (reference sequence). V was clipped by 6 bases and J by 2 bases, with 14 bases between them. This CDR3 is built from 14 residues. The CDR3 sequence is CASSLLTGTYEQYF. CDR3 DNA sequence: TGTGCCAGCAGCCTACTTACAGGGACCTACGAGCAGTACTTC.

The chain employs TRBV12-3 or TRBV12-4 and TRBJ2-7; D may be TRBD2 (6 bases). The CDR3 runs 13 residues. Trimming took off 6 bases at V and 2 bases at J, with 11 bases between the two ends. The CDR3 DNA reads as TGTGCCAGCAGGGTGGCGGGGACCTACGAGCAGTACTTC. Its protein product is CASRVAGTYEQYF.

The chain has TRBV6-1 and TRBJ2-7; tentatively, D is TRBD1 (5 bases). The V end was cut by 3 bases, the J end by 3 bases, with 6 bases between. Germline CDR1 MNHNS, CDR2 SASEGT. CDR3 length: 12 amino acids. In DNA form, the CDR3 reads TGTGCCAGCAGTGACAGGGTCTACGAGCAGTACTTC. Amino acid sequence: CASSDRVYEQYF.

CDR3 sequence reads: CASRTMGANYEQYF. CDR3 nucleotide sequence: TGTGCCAGCAGGACCATGGGGGCGAACTACGAGCAGTACTTC. The chain carries TRBV2 and TRBJ2-7; possibly TRBD1 for D (6 bases). V was cut by 6 bases and J by 3 bases, with 15 bases left in between. Germline loops: CDR1 SNHLY, CDR2 FYNNEI. This CDR3 is 14 amino acids long.

J is TRBJ1-3 and V is TRBV7-3, with TRBD1 matching 12 bases. This CDR3 spans 17 amino acids. V shed 5 bases and J 1 base; nucleotides not matched to a gene: 6. CDR1 SGHTA and CDR2 FQGTGA come from the germline V gene. For the CDR3, the DNA is TGTGCCAGCAGCCCCACGGGACAGGGGGCGTCTGGAAACACCATATATTTT. Translated: CASSPTGQGASGNTIYF.

The genes are TRBV15 and TRBJ2-3, with TRBD1 identical over 8 bases. The CDR3 consists of 14 residues. CDR1 is LNHNV, CDR2 YYDKDF, per germline (reference sequence). The junction had 6 bases not matched to a gene; V was cut back by 4 bases and J by 6 bases. The CDR3 protein is CATSTGQGADTQYF. CDR3 nucleotides: TGTGCCACCAGCACCGGGCAGGGGGCGGATACGCAGTATTTT.

This clone appeared a few times. CDR3 in amino acids: CASSSGTGVAEAFF. DNA of the CDR3: TGCGCCAGCAGCTCCGGGACAGGGGTGGCTGAAGCTTTCTTT. The chain uses TRBV5-1 and TRBJ1-1, with 10 bases matching TRBD1. Germline V CDR1 and CDR2: SGHRS, YFSETQ. The CDR3 runs to 14 residues. V lost 3 bases and J lost 6; bases outside the gene matches: 5.

The chain joins TRBV4-1 to TRBJ1-2; 7 bases align to TRBD1. This CDR3 spans 17 amino acids. After removal of 6 bases from V and 3 bases from J, the junction contained 16 bases not matched to a gene. Looked up from germline, CDR1 is MGHRA and CDR2 is YSYEKL. The CDR3 here is CASSHTIPGTDYYGYTF. CDR3 DNA sequence: TGCGCCAGCAGTCATACAATACCCGGGACAGACTACTATGGCTACACCTTC.

In this sample, this clone turned up many times. This chain joins TRBV2 and TRBJ1-6; TRBD1 aligns across 10 bases. The CDR3 contains 16 residues. With 6 bases clipped from V and 7 bases from J, the junction kept 9 bases outside the gene matches. The germline gives CDR1 SNHLY, CDR2 FYNNEI. The CDR3 spells CASRGTGVIRNSPLHF. The CDR3 DNA reads TGTGCCAGCAGGGGGACAGGGGTTATTAGAAATTCACCCCTCCACTTT.

The rearrangement links TRBV28 to TRBJ2-7; TRBD2 agrees at 12 bases. In germline, CDR1 is MDHEN, CDR2 SYDVKM. The CDR3 has 15 amino acids. V shed 2 bases and J 3 bases; nucleotides not matched to a gene: 2. CDR3 sequence: CASSLGTSGFYEQYF. CDR3 in DNA: TGTGCCAGCAGTTTAGGGACTAGCGGGTTCTACGAGCAGTACTTC.